This TCR beta chain was identified in a study of cytomegalovirus exposure and HLA in healthy donors. On the study more broadly: The Caucasian-associated ancestry cluster contained around four fifths of the roughly 400 genotyped donors. Study results and caveats: TCR beta chains numbering some 150 were designated cytomegalovirus-associated. High sensitivity and specificity were reportedly achieved when the classifier diagnosed cytomegalovirus status.

With 60 Vbeta and 13 Jbeta primers, the PCR was carried out. Original analysis: Among the unique TCR beta chains that a later analysis counted, about 84 million in all, 10 million to 13 million were shared. TCRdb's copy holds only in-frame clones and misses some; the assay was immunoSEQ multiplex PCR. D and trimming come from the DNA, and the V and J calls and clone size come from that table. The sample lists almost 200,000 clones, roughly 83% occurring once. Note on this clone: Its antigen is as yet unknown.

The germline gives CDR1 ENHRY, CDR2 SYGVKD. There are 17 residues in the CDR3. The receptor was derived from a male donor in good health and CMV-seropositive. This chain joins TRBV10-3 and TRBJ2-5; 7 positions agree with TRBD1. The J call may be in error: the DNA end matches TRBJ2-7 better. The sequencing sample was made of PBMCs. The CDR3 nucleotides are TGTGCCATCAGTGTAGCCGAAAACCGGGACAGAACCTACGAGCAGTACTTC. It encodes CAISVAENRDRTYEQYF.